This TCR beta chain was obtained from a study of somatic mutations in cytotoxic T cells in rheumatoid arthritis. General study results and limits: The identity of the antigens targeted by the expanded CD8+ clones remained unknown. In about an eighth of the roughly 65 patients, the largest CD8+ clone exceeded 20% of CD8+ cells.

Turning to this clone: What it binds is not known.

The table came from immunoSEQ multiplex PCR; TCRdb's copy has only in-frame clones and leaves some out. The sample contains 20,000 to 25,000 clones, 86% of which appear only once. V lost 10 bases and J lost 4; bases outside the gene matches: 12. In germline, CDR1 is SGHAT, CDR2 FQNNGV. The CDR3 consists of 16 residues. The clonotype comes from a woman aged 45-59 years in good health. The chain recombines TRBV11-2 with TRBJ1-4, with TRBD1 matching 10 bases. The sequenced sample was CD8+ T cells sorted from blood. The CDR3 DNA reads as TGTGCCACTCAGGACGGACAGGGGGTGGATAATGAAAAACTGTTTTTT. It translates to CATQDGQGVDNEKLFF.